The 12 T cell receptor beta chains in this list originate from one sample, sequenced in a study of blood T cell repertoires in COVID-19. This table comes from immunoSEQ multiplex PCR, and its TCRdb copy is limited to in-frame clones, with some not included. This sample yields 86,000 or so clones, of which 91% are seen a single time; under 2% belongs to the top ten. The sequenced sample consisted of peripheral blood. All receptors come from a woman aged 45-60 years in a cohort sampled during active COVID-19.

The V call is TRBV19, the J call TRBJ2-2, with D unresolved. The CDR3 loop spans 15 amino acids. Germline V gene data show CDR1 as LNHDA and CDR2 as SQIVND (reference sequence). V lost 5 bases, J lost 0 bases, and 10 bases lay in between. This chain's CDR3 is CASSPRSSNTGELFF. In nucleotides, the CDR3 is TGTGCCAGTAGTCCCCGTAGCTCGAACACCGGGGAGCTGTTTTTT.

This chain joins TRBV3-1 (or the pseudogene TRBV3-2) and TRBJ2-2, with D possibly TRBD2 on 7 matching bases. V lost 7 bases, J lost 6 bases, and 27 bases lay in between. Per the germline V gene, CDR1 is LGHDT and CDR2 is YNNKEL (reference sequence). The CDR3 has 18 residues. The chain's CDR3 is CASTNISGGPRGAGELFF. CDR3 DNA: TGTGCCAGCACCAACATATCGGGGGGCCCTCGGGGGGCCGGGGAGCTGTTTTTT.

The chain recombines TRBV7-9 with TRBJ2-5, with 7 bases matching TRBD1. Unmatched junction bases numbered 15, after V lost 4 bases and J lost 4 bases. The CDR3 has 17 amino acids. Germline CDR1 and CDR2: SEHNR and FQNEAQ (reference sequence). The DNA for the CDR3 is TGTGCCAGCAGCTCGAACCGTCTTACAGGGGTTGGAGAGACCCAGTACTTC. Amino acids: CASSSNRLTGVGETQYF.

In nucleotides, the CDR3 is TGTGCCAGCAGCAATCCACGGGAAGGCTACACCTTC. Protein: CASSNPREGYTF. The chain joins TRBV6-2 or TRBV6-3 to TRBJ1-2; D is unresolved. The ends were cut back, 6 bases at V and 8 bases at J, with 13 bases in the middle. This CDR3 spans 12 amino acids. Germline lookup yields CDR1 MNHEY and CDR2 SVGEGT.

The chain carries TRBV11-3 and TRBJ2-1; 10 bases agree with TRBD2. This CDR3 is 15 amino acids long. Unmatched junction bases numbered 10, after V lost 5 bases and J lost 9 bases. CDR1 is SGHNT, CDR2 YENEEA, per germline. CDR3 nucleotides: TGTGCCAGCAGCAATCTAGCGGGAGTCCCGGCTGAGCAGTTCTTC. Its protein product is CASSNLAGVPAEQFF.

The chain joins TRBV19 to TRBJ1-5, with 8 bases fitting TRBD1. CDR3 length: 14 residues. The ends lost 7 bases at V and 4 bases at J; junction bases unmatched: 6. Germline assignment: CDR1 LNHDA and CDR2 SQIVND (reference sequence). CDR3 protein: CASNLGQGNQPQHF. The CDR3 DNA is TGTGCCAGTAATCTTGGACAGGGAAATCAGCCCCAGCATTTT.

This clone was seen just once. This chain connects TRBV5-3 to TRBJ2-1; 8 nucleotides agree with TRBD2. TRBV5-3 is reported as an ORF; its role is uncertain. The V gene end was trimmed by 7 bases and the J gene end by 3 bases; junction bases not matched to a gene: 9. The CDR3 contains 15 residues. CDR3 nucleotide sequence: TGTGCCAGAGAAAACAGGACTAGCAGCTACAATGAGCAGTTCTTC. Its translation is CARENRTSSYNEQFF.

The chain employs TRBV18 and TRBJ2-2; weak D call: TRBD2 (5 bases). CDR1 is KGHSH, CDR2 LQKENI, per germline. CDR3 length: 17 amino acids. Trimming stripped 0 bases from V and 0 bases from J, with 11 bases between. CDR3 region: CASSPPIRSANTGELFF. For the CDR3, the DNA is TGTGCCAGCTCACCACCCATCCGTAGCGCGAACACCGGGGAGCTGTTTTTT.

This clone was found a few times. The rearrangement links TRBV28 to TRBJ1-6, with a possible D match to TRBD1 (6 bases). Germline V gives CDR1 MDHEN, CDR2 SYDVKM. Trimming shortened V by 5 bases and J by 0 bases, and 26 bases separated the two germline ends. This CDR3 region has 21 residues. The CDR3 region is CASSTPWGRGLRSSYNSPLHF. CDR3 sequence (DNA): TGTGCCAGCAGTACCCCTTGGGGCAGGGGCCTCCGAAGCTCCTATAATTCACCCCTCCACTTT.

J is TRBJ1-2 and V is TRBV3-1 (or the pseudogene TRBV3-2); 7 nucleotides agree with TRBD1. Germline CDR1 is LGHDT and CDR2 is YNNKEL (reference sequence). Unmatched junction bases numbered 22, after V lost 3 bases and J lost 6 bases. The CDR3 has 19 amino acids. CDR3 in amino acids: CASSQAGQGVRIGKNGYTF. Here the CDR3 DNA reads TGTGCCAGCAGCCAGGCCGGGCAGGGGGTACGGATAGGGAAAAATGGCTACACCTTC.

The CDR3 DNA sequence: TGTGCCAGCAGCGATGATAGGACTAGCGGGTCGCTCACCGGGGAGCTGTTTTTT. Amino acids: CASSDDRTSGSLTGELFF. The gene calls are TRBV3-1 (or the pseudogene TRBV3-2) and TRBJ2-2, with 11 bases aligning to TRBD2. This CDR3 spans 18 amino acids. Germline V gene data show CDR1 as LGHDT and CDR2 as YNNKEL (reference sequence). V dropped 5 bases and J dropped 4; count of bases not matched to a gene: 12.

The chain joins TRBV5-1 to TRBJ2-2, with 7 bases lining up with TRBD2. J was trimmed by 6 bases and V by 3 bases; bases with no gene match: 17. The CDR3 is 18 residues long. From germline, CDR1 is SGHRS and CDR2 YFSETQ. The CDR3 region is CASSWLSTGGVLAGELFF. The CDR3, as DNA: TGCGCCAGCAGCTGGCTCTCGACGGGAGGTGTCTTGGCCGGGGAGCTGTTTTTT. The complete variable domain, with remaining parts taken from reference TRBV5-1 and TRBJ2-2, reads KAGVTQTPRYLIKTRGQQVTLSCSPISGHRSVSWYQQTPGQGLQFLFEYFSETQRNKGNFPGRFSGRQFSNSRSEMNVSTLELGDSALYLCASSWLSTGGVLAGELFFGEGSRLTVL.